This T cell receptor (beta chain) originates from a study of shared clonotypes between healthy human individuals. Terminally differentiated effector memory CD45RA+ cells were excluded by CCR7 positive selection of CD45RO-negative cells. Deletions cut 1 base from V and 6 bases from J, with 13 bases between. Germline V gene sequence: CDR1 SGHVS, CDR2 FNYEAQ. CDR3 length: 14 residues. Deep level was the assay's run setting. Sequenced by immunoSEQ multiplex PCR; TCRdb stores in-frame clones only, minus some. Here the sample spans around 2,000,000 clones, about 95% being singletons. This chain connects TRBV7-6 to TRBJ2-7, with D possibly matching TRBD2 (5 bases). The clonotype comes from a man aged 18 to 29 in good health. Sequencing was performed on naive CD8+ T cells sorted from blood. CDR3 sequence: CASSLGVTRAEQYF. The DNA of the CDR3 is TGTGCCAGCAGCTTAGGGGTTACTAGGGCCGAGCAGTACTTC.